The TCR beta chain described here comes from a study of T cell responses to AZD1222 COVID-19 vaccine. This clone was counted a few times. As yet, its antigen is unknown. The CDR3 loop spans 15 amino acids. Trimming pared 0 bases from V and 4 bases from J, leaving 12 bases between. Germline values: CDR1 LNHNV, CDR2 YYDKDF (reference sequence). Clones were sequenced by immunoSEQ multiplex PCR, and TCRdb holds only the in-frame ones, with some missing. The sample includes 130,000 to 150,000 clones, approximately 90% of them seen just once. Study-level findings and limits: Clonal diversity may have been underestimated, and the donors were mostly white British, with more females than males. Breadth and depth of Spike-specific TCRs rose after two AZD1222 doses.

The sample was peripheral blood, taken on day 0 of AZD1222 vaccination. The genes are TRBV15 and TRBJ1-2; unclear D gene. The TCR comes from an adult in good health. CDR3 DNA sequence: TGTGCCACCAGCAGAGATCGCGAGGTTAGCTATGGCTACACCTTC. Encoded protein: CATSRDREVSYGYTF. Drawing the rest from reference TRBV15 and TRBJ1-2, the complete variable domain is DAMVIQNPRYQVTQFGKPVTLSCSQTLNHNVMYWYQQKSSQAPKLLFHYYDKDFNNEADTPDNFQSRRPNTSFCFLDIRSPGLGDTAMYLCATSRDREVSYGYTFGSGTRLTVV.